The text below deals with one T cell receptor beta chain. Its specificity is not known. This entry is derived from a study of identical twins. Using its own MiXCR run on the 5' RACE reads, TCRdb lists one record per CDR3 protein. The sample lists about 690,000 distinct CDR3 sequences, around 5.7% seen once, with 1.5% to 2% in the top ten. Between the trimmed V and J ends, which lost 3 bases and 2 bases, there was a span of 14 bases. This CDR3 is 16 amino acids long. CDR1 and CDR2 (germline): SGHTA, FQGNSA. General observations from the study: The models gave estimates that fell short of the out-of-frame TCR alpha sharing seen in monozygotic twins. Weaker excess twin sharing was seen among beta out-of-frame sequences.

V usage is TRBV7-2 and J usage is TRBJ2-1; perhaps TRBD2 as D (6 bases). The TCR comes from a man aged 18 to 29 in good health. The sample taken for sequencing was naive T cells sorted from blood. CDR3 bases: TGTGCCAGCAGCTTCGACGTAGCGGAGGCCTACAATGAGCAGTTCTTC. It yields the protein CASSFDVAEAYNEQFF.